This T cell receptor (beta chain) was captured in a study of regulatory T cells in long-lasting Graves disease. Relying on iRepertoire HTBI primers and Arm-PCR of CDR3 regions, the team built TCR beta libraries. TCRdb fed the multiplex PCR reads into MiXCR, producing one record per CDR3 protein. The sample has approximately 460,000 distinct CDR3 sequences, roughly 17% seen once. Findings of the study overall: Lower TCR diversity was seen in persistent Graves' patients than in newly diagnosed ones. New patients shared fewer public clonotypes (around 970) than persistent patients did (roughly 2,500).

As to this clonotype: Its cognate antigen is unknown.

The CDR3 extends over 17 amino acids. Per germline, CDR1 MDHEN and CDR2 SYDVKM. V shed 0 bases, J shed 0 bases, and the junction held 4 bases outside the gene matches. Time point in this sample: newly diagnosed GD, antithyroid drugs for less than 3 months. The TCR library was made from RNA extracted from PBMCs. Graves' disease diagnosis was established per American Thyroid Association guidelines. These data also featured in a second study, about T cells in Graves' hyperthyroidism and ophthalmopathy. That source reports: When the TCR CDR3 underwent first-round RT-PCR, the HTBI primer set was used.

V and J are TRBV28 and TRBJ2-3, with 9 bases matching TRBD2. The sequence came from a woman aged 25-40 years with Graves disease. This specimen was peripheral blood mononuclear cells (PBMCs), taken at new diagnosis, from a patient treated with antithyroid drugs. In DNA, the CDR3 is TGTGCCAGCAGTTTATGGACCGGGACTAGCAGCACAGATACGCAGTATTTT. It codes for CASSLWTGTSSTDTQYF.